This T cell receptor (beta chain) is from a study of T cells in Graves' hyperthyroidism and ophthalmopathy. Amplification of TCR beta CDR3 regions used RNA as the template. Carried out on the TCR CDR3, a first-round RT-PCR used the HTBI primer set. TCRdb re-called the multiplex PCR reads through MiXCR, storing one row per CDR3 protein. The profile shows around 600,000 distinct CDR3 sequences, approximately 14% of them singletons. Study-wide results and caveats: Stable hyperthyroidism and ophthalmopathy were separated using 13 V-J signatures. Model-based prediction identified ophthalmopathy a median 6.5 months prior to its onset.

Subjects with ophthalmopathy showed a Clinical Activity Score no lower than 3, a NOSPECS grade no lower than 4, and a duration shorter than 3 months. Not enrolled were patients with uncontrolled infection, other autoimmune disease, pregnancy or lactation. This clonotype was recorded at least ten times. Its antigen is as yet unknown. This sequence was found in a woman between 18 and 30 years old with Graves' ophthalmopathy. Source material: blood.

The CDR3 loop reads CASSQSKRGHNEQFF. The CDR3 DNA sequence: TGTGCCAGCAGTCAATCAAAGAGGGGACACAATGAGCAGTTCTTC. The rearrangement joins TRBV27 to TRBJ2-1; either TRBD1 or TRBD2 may fit D (5 bases each). The CDR3 is 15 residues long. Trimming removed 5 bases at V and 5 bases at J, with 16 bases between. The V gene's germline CDR1 is MNHEY and CDR2 SMNVEV (reference sequence).